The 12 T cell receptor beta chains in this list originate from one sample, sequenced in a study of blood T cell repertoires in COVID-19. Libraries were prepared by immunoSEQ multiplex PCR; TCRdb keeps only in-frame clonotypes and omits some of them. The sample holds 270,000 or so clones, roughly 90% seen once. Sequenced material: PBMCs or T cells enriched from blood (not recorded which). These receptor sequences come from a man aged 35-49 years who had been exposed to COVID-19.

The DNA of the CDR3 is TGCAGCGTCACACACGGGACAGAGGACGGAGTGACCCAGTACTTC. It is translated as CSVTHGTEDGVTQYF. V and J are TRBV29-1 and TRBJ2-5, with TRBD1 identical over 7 bases. The germline V gene has CDR1 SQVTM and CDR2 ANQGSEA. The V gene end was trimmed by 6 bases and the J gene end by 7 bases; junction bases not matched to a gene: 17. The CDR3 length is 15 residues.

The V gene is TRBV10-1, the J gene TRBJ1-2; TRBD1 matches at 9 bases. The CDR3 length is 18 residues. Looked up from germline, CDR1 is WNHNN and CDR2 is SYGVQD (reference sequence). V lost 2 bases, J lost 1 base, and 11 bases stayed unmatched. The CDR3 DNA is TGCGCCAGCAGTGAGAGGAGGGACAGGGCAACTTTTAACTATGGCTACACCTTC. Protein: CASSERRDRATFNYGYTF.

The CDR3 DNA is TGTGCCAGCAGCTGGAGCGGGAGTGGATACGAGCAGTACTTC. Protein sequence: CASSWSGSGYEQYF. The V gene is TRBV5-4, the J gene TRBJ2-7; TRBD2 matches at 8 bases. The CDR3 sequence is 14 residues long. From germline, CDR1 is SGHNT and CDR2 YYREEE (reference sequence). V dropped 3 bases and J dropped 4; count of bases not matched to a gene: 6.

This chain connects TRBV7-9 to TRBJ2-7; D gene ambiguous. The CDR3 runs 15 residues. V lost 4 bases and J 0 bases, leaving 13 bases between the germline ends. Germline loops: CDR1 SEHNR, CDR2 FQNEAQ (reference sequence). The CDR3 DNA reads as TGTGCCAGCAGCTACAGTCAAGAGAGCTCCTACGAGCAGTACTTC. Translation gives CASSYSQESSYEQYF.

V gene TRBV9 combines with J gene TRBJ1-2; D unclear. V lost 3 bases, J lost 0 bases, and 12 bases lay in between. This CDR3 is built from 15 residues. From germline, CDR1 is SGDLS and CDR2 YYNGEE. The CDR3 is CASSAPGAPNYGYTF. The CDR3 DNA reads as TGTGCCAGCAGCGCTCCAGGCGCCCCTAACTATGGCTACACCTTC.

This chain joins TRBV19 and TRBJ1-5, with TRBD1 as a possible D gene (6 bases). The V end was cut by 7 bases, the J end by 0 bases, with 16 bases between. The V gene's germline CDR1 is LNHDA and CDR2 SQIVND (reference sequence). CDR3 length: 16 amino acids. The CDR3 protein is CASTLFGQNSNQPQHF. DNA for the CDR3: TGTGCCAGTACCCTATTTGGACAGAATAGCAATCAGCCCCAGCATTTT.

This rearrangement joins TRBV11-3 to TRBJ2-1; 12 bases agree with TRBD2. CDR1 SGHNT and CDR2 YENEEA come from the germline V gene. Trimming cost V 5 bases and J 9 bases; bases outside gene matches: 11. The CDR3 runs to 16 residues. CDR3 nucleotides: TGTGCCAGCAGCCGATGGACTAGCGGGATTTTAAGTGAGCAGTTCTTC. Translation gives CASSRWTSGILSEQFF.

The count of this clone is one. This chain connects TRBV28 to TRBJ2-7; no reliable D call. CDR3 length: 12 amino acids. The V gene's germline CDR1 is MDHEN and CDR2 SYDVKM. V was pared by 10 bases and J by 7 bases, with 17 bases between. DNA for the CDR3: TGTGCCACCCAGTTTGTACCCGGGGAGCAGTACTTC. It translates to CATQFVPGEQYF.

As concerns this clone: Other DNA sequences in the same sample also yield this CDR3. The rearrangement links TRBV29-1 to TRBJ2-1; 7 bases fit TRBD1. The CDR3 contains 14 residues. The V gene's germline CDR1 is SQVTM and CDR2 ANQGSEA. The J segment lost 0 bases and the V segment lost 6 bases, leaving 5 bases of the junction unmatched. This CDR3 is CSVSGGRSYNEQFF. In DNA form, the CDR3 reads TGCAGCGTCTCAGGGGGTCGCTCCTACAATGAGCAGTTCTTC.

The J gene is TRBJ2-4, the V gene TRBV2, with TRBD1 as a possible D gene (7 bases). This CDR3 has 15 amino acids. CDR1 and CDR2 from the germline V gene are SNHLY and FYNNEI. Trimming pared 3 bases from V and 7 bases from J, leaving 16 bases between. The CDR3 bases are TGTGCCAGCAGTGAGGAGGGGACAGCATCGAACATTCAGTACTTC. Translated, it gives CASSEEGTASNIQYF.

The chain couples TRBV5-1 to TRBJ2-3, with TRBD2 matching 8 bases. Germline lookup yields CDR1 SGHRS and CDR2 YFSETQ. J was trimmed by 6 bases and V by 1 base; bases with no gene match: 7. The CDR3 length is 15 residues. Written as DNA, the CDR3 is TGCGCCAGCAGCTTGACTCTAGCGGGTCATGATACGCAGTATTTT. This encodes CASSLTLAGHDTQYF.

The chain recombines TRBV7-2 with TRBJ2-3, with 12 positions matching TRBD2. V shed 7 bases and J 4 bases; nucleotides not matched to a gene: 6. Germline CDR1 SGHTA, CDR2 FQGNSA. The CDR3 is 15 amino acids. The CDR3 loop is CASTATSGSPDTQYF. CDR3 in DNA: TGTGCCAGCACAGCGACTAGCGGGAGTCCAGATACGCAGTATTTT.